A selection of T cell receptor beta chains follows, all from one sample in a study of blood T cell repertoires in COVID-19. Here immunoSEQ multiplex PCR was the method, and the copy in TCRdb shows in-frame clones only, minus some. The table shows about 140,000 clones, with about 87% occurring only once. The source material was peripheral blood. The receptors stem from a woman aged 45-65 years with active or convalescent COVID-19. CDR3s include the opening cysteine and the closing phenylalanine or tryptophan. A D gene is named only where the DNA matches it firmly. The size entry is marked missing in some rows and otherwise reads once, few, many or a size class.

j_call: TRBJ2-3; clone_size: -; d_call: -; v_call: TRBV4-1; cdr3_aa: CASSQEPGLHRSDTQYF; cdr3_nt: TGCGCCAGCAGCCAAGAGCCAGGGTTGCATCGGTCCGATACGCAGTATTTT
j_call: TRBJ2-1; clone_size: -; d_call: -; v_call: TRBV9; cdr3_aa: CASSPSGVYNEQFF; cdr3_nt: TGTGCCAGCAGCCCCTCCGGGGTGTACAATGAGCAGTTCTTC
j_call: TRBJ2-1; clone_size: -; d_call: TRBD2; v_call: TRBV5-1; cdr3_aa: CASSERLAGGDEQFF; cdr3_nt: TGCGCCAGCAGCGAGAGACTAGCGGGGGGCGATGAGCAGTTCTTC
j_call: TRBJ2-6; clone_size: once; d_call: -; v_call: TRBV28; cdr3_aa: CASSATGSVSGANVLTF; cdr3_nt: TGTGCCAGCAGTGCCACGGGATCCGTCTCTGGGGCCAACGTCCTGACTTTC
j_call: TRBJ2-2; clone_size: -; d_call: TRBD1; v_call: TRBV10-3; cdr3_aa: CAIRKDRDGELFF; cdr3_nt: TGTGCCATCAGGAAAGACAGGGACGGGGAGCTGTTTTTT
j_call: TRBJ1-6; clone_size: -; d_call: TRBD1; v_call: TRBV28; cdr3_aa: CALGTDFNSPLHF; cdr3_nt: TGTGCCCTAGGGACAGACTTTAATTCACCCCTCCACTTT
j_call: TRBJ2-5; clone_size: -; d_call: -; v_call: TRBV6-6; cdr3_aa: CASIGAAQETQYF; cdr3_nt: TGTGCCTCTATAGGGGCAGCCCAAGAGACCCAGTACTTC
j_call: TRBJ1-4; clone_size: -; d_call: -; v_call: TRBV7-2; cdr3_aa: CASSASLWGRNEKLFF; cdr3_nt: TGTGCCAGCAGCGCCAGCTTGTGGGGGAGGAACGAAAAACTGTTTTTT
j_call: TRBJ2-1; clone_size: once; d_call: TRBD1; v_call: TRBV9; cdr3_aa: CASSVDRGEYNEQFF; cdr3_nt: TGTGCCAGCAGCGTAGACAGGGGAGAATACAATGAGCAGTTCTTC
j_call: TRBJ1-6; clone_size: -; d_call: -; v_call: TRBV6-1; cdr3_aa: CASSEAWAGLGRSPLHF; cdr3_nt: TGTGCCAGCAGTGAAGCGTGGGCAGGGCTCGGTCGGTCACCCCTCCACTTT
j_call: TRBJ2-1; clone_size: once; d_call: TRBD1; v_call: TRBV11-3; cdr3_aa: CASSLEGQGVDEQFF; cdr3_nt: TGTGCCAGCAGCTTAGAAGGACAGGGGGTCGATGAGCAGTTCTTC
j_call: TRBJ2-1; clone_size: -; d_call: TRBD1; v_call: TRBV24-1; cdr3_aa: CATSDAGTAYNEQFF; cdr3_nt: TGTGCCACCAGTGATGCCGGGACAGCTTACAATGAGCAGTTCTTC
j_call: TRBJ1-2; clone_size: few; d_call: -; v_call: TRBV12-3/TRBV12-4; cdr3_aa: CASSGNYGYTF; cdr3_nt: TGTGCCAGCAGTGGCAATTATGGCTACACCTTC
j_call: TRBJ1-6; clone_size: -; d_call: -; v_call: TRBV28; cdr3_aa: CATVGTGGSYNSPLHF; cdr3_nt: TGTGCCACCGTCGGCACAGGTGGGTCCTATAATTCACCCCTCCACTTT
j_call: TRBJ2-5; clone_size: -; d_call: TRBD1; v_call: TRBV7-2; cdr3_aa: CASSENTGVTETQYF; cdr3_nt: TGTGCCAGCAGCGAAAACACAGGGGTTACAGAGACCCAGTACTTC
j_call: TRBJ2-1; clone_size: -; d_call: -; v_call: TRBV5-1; cdr3_aa: CASTGGNNNEQFF; cdr3_nt: TGCGCCAGCACCGGGGGTAACAACAATGAGCAGTTCTTC
j_call: TRBJ1-5; clone_size: -; d_call: TRBD1; v_call: TRBV28; cdr3_aa: CASASGQRNQPQHF; cdr3_nt: TGTGCCAGCGCATCGGGACAGCGCAATCAGCCCCAGCATTTT
j_call: TRBJ1-2; clone_size: -; d_call: -; v_call: TRBV3-1/TRBV3-2; cdr3_aa: CASSQDGAARGYGYTF; cdr3_nt: TGTGCCAGCAGCCAAGATGGGGCGGCAAGGGGGTATGGCTACACCTTC
j_call: TRBJ2-3; clone_size: -; d_call: TRBD2; v_call: TRBV7-3; cdr3_aa: CASSAVPGLIVYF; cdr3_nt: TGTGCCAGCAGCGCGGTACCGGGACTAATAGTGTATTTT
j_call: TRBJ1-1; clone_size: -; d_call: -; v_call: TRBV6-5; cdr3_aa: CASSYSREIGTEAFF; cdr3_nt: TGTGCCAGCAGTTACTCGAGGGAAATCGGGACAGAAGCTTTCTTT
j_call: TRBJ1-6; clone_size: -; d_call: TRBD1; v_call: TRBV4-1; cdr3_aa: CASSQAATGKSPLHF; cdr3_nt: TGCGCCAGCAGCCAAGCCGCGACAGGGAAGTCACCCCTCCACTTT
j_call: TRBJ1-6; clone_size: once; d_call: -; v_call: TRBV30; cdr3_aa: CAWNKGREGGNSPLHF; cdr3_nt: TGTGCCTGGAATAAAGGAAGGGAAGGAGGTAATTCACCCCTCCACTTT
j_call: TRBJ2-1; clone_size: -; d_call: TRBD2; v_call: TRBV4-3; cdr3_aa: CASSQDGLDGEQFF; cdr3_nt: TGCGCCAGCAGCCAAGATGGACTAGACGGTGAGCAGTTCTTC
j_call: TRBJ2-1; clone_size: -; d_call: TRBD2; v_call: TRBV4-2; cdr3_aa: CASSQVGMRASGGGDEQFF; cdr3_nt: TGTGCCAGCAGCCAAGTGGGGATGCGGGCTAGCGGGGGCGGGGATGAGCAGTTCTTC
j_call: TRBJ2-3; clone_size: -; d_call: TRBD1; v_call: TRBV10-2; cdr3_aa: CASSEPRTGSGDTQYF; cdr3_nt: TGCGCCAGCAGTGAGCCCAGGACAGGGTCGGGGGATACGCAGTATTTT